The next 2 T cell receptor beta chains were all read from a single sample in a study of CD8+ T cells in alopecia areata. Isolated RNA was reverse transcribed into cDNA used as the sequencing template. Some clones are missing from TCRdb's copy, which holds only in-frame ones; the method was immunoSEQ multiplex PCR. The sample includes hundreds of thousands of clones, roughly 66% of them seen just once. The treatment here: oral pan-JAK inhibitor, 5-10 mg twice daily. This specimen was CD4+ T cells sorted from blood, taken at week 44, from a patient treated with tofacitinib. The receptors shown here come from a human donor with alopecia areata.

This clone was seen a single time. The chain combines TRBV29-1 with TRBJ2-7; 10 positions agree with TRBD1. The CDR3 loop spans 14 amino acids. Trimming took 5 bases from V and 4 from J; bases not matched to a gene: 8. The germline V gene encodes CDR1 SQVTM and CDR2 ANQGSEA. CDR3 amino acids: CSVLADRGLYEQYF. The CDR3 DNA sequence: TGCAGCGTTTTAGCTGACAGGGGGCTTTACGAGCAGTACTTC.

In this sample, this clone turned up once. The rearrangement joins TRBV30 to TRBJ1-2, with D possibly being TRBD1 (6 bases). The CDR3 runs 10 residues. Per the germline V gene, CDR1 is GTSNPN and CDR2 is SVGIG (reference sequence). V was clipped by 4 bases and J by 7 bases, with 7 bases between them. CDR3 coding DNA: TGTGCCTGGAAACAGGGTGGCTACACCTTC. Encoded protein: CAWKQGGYTF.